This T cell receptor (beta chain) is drawn from a study of blood T cell repertoires in COVID-19. At the level of the study: Both acute and convalescent COVID-19 samples were obtained from the United States, Italy and Spain. Sources were T cells, B-cell-depleted T cells, or PBMCs; the material itself was cDNA or gDNA.

Authors' methods: From reference gene primer amplification, estimates of nucleated cell counts were derived. Data came from immunoSEQ multiplex PCR; TCRdb stores just in-frame clones and leaves some out. D and trimming come from the DNA, and the V and J calls and clone size come from that table. Of about 96,000 clones in the sample, approximately 90% were seen once. Trimming shortened V by 0 bases and J by 2 bases, and 13 bases separated the two germline ends. CDR3 length: 16 residues. Per the germline V gene, CDR1 is SGHNT and CDR2 is YYREEE (reference sequence). While infection was still active, Seattle patients were enrolled and then followed longitudinally.

This chain connects TRBV5-4 to TRBJ2-3; tentative D call: TRBD2 (6 bases). This clonotype was sampled from a human donor with COVID-19, enrolled during active disease. The donor label of this sample is uncertain. Sequenced: peripheral blood. CDR3 sequence (DNA): TGTGCCAGCAGCTTGGTTTTTGGAGGGGACACAGATACGCAGTATTTT. Its translation: CASSLVFGGDTDTQYF.